The 17 T cell receptor beta chains below come from one sample, sequenced in a study of graft-versus-host responses after intestinal transplantation. These receptors have no identified antigens. Clones were sequenced by immunoSEQ multiplex PCR, and TCRdb holds only the in-frame ones, with some missing. The table lists approximately 77,000 clones, roughly 91% of them singletons, with approximately 0.33% in the top ten. Sequencing was performed on unstimulated CD4+ T cells sorted from spleen or lymph node cells, taken before intestinal transplant. The receptors originated from a human donor who received an intestinal transplant.

This sequence joins TRBV10-1 and TRBJ2-7, with D perhaps TRBD1 (6 bases). Deletions cut 2 bases from V and 6 bases from J, with 20 bases between. Germline assignment: CDR1 WNHNN and CDR2 SYGVQD (reference sequence). The CDR3 loop spans 16 amino acids. The CDR3 protein is CASSEHRVLFSGEQYF. CDR3 coding DNA: TGCGCCAGCAGTGAGCACAGGGTTCTCTTCTCCGGCGAGCAGTACTTC.

The gene calls are TRBV19 and TRBJ1-2; 7 nucleotides agree with TRBD1. The length of the CDR3 is 11 residues. The germline CDR1 and CDR2 sequences are LNHDA and SQIVND (reference sequence). With 7 bases clipped from V and 10 bases from J, the junction kept 6 bases outside the gene matches. CDR3 in DNA: TGTGCCAGTACTACAGGGGCGATCTACACCTTC. It encodes CASTTGAIYTF. Variable domain in full (rest from reference TRBV19 and TRBJ1-2): DGGITQSPKYLFRKEGQNVTLSCEQNLNHDAMYWYRQDPGQGLRLIYYSQIVNDFQKGDIAEGYSVSREKKESFPLTVTSAQKNPTAFYLCASTTGAIYTFGSGTRLTVV.

This clone has more than one count but fewer than ten. The rearrangement links TRBV19 to TRBJ2-7, with 11 bases that match TRBD2. The CDR3 runs 15 residues. The V segment lost 5 bases and the J segment 6 bases; nucleotides outside the gene matches: 9. Germline assignment: CDR1 LNHDA and CDR2 SQIVND (reference sequence). The CDR3 DNA is TGTGCCAGTAGTGAAAGACTAGCGGGGAGGGCCGAGCAGTACTTC. This encodes CASSERLAGRAEQYF.

This chain uses TRBV10-2 with TRBJ2-4; the D is unclear. Trimming left V 7 bases short and J 0 bases short, with 16 bases between. Germline V gene lookup returns CDR1 WSHSY and CDR2 SAAADI. There are 16 residues in the CDR3. The CDR3 protein is CASTDPALLAKNIQYF. The CDR3, as DNA: TGCGCCAGCACTGACCCTGCTCTATTAGCCAAAAACATTCAGTACTTC.

This clone was seen more than once but under ten times. The gene calls are TRBV30 and TRBJ2-2; 12 nucleotides agree with TRBD2. CDR1 and CDR2 from the germline V gene are GTSNPN and SVGIG (reference sequence). The length of the CDR3 is 16 residues. After removal of 3 bases from V and 3 bases from J, the junction contained 5 bases not matched to a gene. CDR3 amino acids: CAWSTLAGGHTGELFF. The CDR3 nucleotides read TGTGCCTGGAGCACCCTAGCGGGGGGGCACACCGGGGAGCTGTTTTTT. Complete variable domain (other parts from reference TRBV30 and TRBJ2-2): SQTIHQWPATLVQPVGSPLSLECTVEGTSNPNLYWYRQAAGRGLQLLFYSVGIGQISSEVPQNLSASRPQDRQFILSSKKLLLSDSGFYLCAWSTLAGGHTGELFFGEGSRLTVL.

This clone came up a few times. The CDR3 DNA reads TGCGCCAGCAGCTTGGGGGACAGGGGAGATGGCTACACCTTC. Protein product: CASSLGDRGDGYTF. V and J are TRBV5-1 and TRBJ1-2; 10 nucleotides agree with TRBD1. This CDR3 is 14 amino acids long. The ends lost 0 bases at V and 6 bases at J; junction bases unmatched: 2. CDR1 is SGHRS, CDR2 YFSETQ, per germline. Filled out from reference TRBV5-1 and TRBJ1-2, the complete variable domain reads KAGVTQTPRYLIKTRGQQVTLSCSPISGHRSVSWYQQTPGQGLQFLFEYFSETQRNKGNFPGRFSGRQFSNSRSEMNVSTLELGDSALYLCASSLGDRGDGYTFGSGTRLTVV.

The chain has TRBV14 and TRBJ2-5; 9 bases agree with TRBD2. Germline V gene sequence: CDR1 SGHDN, CDR2 FVKESK. With V trimmed by 4 bases and J by 5 bases, 8 bases remained unmatched. The CDR3 spans 15 residues. The CDR3 here is CASSPMLAGRETQYF. The CDR3 DNA reads as TGTGCCAGCAGCCCCATGCTAGCGGGAAGGGAGACCCAGTACTTC.

J is TRBJ2-7 and V is TRBV5-1; 10 bases map to TRBD1. Trimming cost V 4 bases and J 1 base; bases outside gene matches: 2. Germline CDR1 reads SGHRS; CDR2 reads YFSETQ. This CDR3 region has 14 residues. The CDR3 sequence: CASSAGQGSYEQYF. The CDR3 bases are TGCGCCAGCAGCGCGGGACAGGGGTCCTACGAGCAGTACTTC. Full variable domain (missing parts from reference TRBV5-1 and TRBJ2-7): KAGVTQTPRYLIKTRGQQVTLSCSPISGHRSVSWYQQTPGQGLQFLFEYFSETQRNKGNFPGRFSGRQFSNSRSEMNVSTLELGDSALYLCASSAGQGSYEQYFGPGTRLTVT.

V is TRBV5-6 and J is TRBJ2-2; tentative D call: TRBD1 (6 bases). The CDR3 runs to 15 residues. Germline CDR1 reads SGHDT; CDR2 reads YYEEEE. V lost 6 bases and J 6 bases, leaving 18 bases between the germline ends. Here the CDR3 reads CASTDSGVKAGELFF. The DNA of the CDR3 is TGTGCCAGCACTGACTCAGGGGTAAAGGCCGGGGAGCTGTTTTTT.

CDR3 bases: TGCGCCAGCAGCCCGACAGGGGCTAGCTCTGGAAACACCATATATTTT. This gives the protein CASSPTGASSGNTIYF. V is TRBV5-1 and J is TRBJ1-3; 8 positions agree with TRBD1. The CDR3 covers 16 residues. CDR1 SGHRS and CDR2 YFSETQ come from the germline V gene. The V segment lost 4 bases and the J segment 0 bases; nucleotides outside the gene matches: 6.

The rearrangement links TRBV20-1 to TRBJ2-5, with D unclear. The V end lost 3 bases, the J end lost 5 bases, and 7 bases lay between the germline ends. Germline-derived CDR1 and CDR2 are DFQATT and SNEGSKA (reference sequence). This CDR3 is 11 amino acids long. DNA of the CDR3: TGCAGTGCTAGGGCCGGGGAGACCCAGTACTTC. This encodes CSARAGETQYF.

The V and J genes are TRBV9 and TRBJ1-2; D is undetermined. The CDR3 has 13 residues. V was cut by 4 bases and J by 4 bases, with 11 bases left in between. Germline V gene sequence: CDR1 SGDLS, CDR2 YYNGEE. The CDR3 loop reads CASSPRVSYGYTF. CDR3 nucleotide sequence: TGTGCCAGCAGCCCCCGGGTCTCCTATGGCTACACCTTC.

The rearrangement uses TRBV5-1 and TRBJ1-2, with unresolved D. The V and J ends lost 6 bases and 1 base respectively, with 10 bases between them. CDR3 length: 13 amino acids. The germline gives CDR1 SGHRS, CDR2 YFSETQ. CDR3 residues: CASTPEGNYGYTF. The CDR3 region has the DNA TGCGCCAGCACCCCGGAGGGTAACTATGGCTACACCTTC. Drawing the rest from reference TRBV5-1 and TRBJ1-2, the complete variable domain is KAGVTQTPRYLIKTRGQQVTLSCSPISGHRSVSWYQQTPGQGLQFLFEYFSETQRNKGNFPGRFSGRQFSNSRSEMNVSTLELGDSALYLCASTPEGNYGYTFGSGTRLTVV.

The count of this clone is one. The V call is TRBV2, the J call TRBJ2-7; 8 bases fit TRBD2. This CDR3 is built from 14 residues. V lost 4 bases and J lost 5; bases outside the gene matches: 7. In germline, CDR1 is SNHLY, CDR2 FYNNEI. CDR3 nucleotide sequence: TGTGCCAGCAGTGCCAAGCGGGAGACCCACGAGCAGTACTTC. Protein: CASSAKRETHEQYF.

The CDR3 nucleotides are TGTGCCAGCAGCGCACAACCCTTTCCGGGACAGGGATTCTACGAGCAGTACTTC. Translation gives CASSAQPFPGQGFYEQYF. V and J are TRBV9 and TRBJ2-7, with 9 bases identical to TRBD1. The CDR3 length is 18 residues. CDR1 SGDLS and CDR2 YYNGEE come from the germline V gene. V lost 3 bases to trimming and J lost 3 bases; unmatched junction nucleotides: 16.

The CDR3 nucleotides are TGTGCCAGCAGTTCGGCAGGGAGGGAGACCCAGTACTTC. Translation gives CASSSAGRETQYF. V and J are TRBV27 and TRBJ2-5; D may be TRBD2 (6 bases). CDR1 is MNHEY and CDR2 is SMNVEV in the germline V gene (reference sequence). V was shortened by 4 bases and J by 5 bases, with 11 bases between the two germline ends. This CDR3 is built from 13 residues.

The rearrangement joins TRBV6-1 to TRBJ2-1; TRBD2 is a possible D gene (6 bases). This CDR3 is built from 14 residues. Germline CDR1 reads MNHNS; CDR2 reads SASEGT. V lost 4 bases to trimming and J lost 9 bases, with 16 bases between them. The CDR3 loop reads CASSVDSGTLEQFF. The CDR3 region has the DNA TGTGCCAGCAGTGTAGACTCCGGGACTCTTGAGCAGTTCTTC.